This T cell receptor (beta chain) was found in a study of cytomegalovirus exposure and HLA in healthy donors. PCR was performed using 60 Vbeta and 13 Jbeta primers. Clones were sequenced by immunoSEQ multiplex PCR, and TCRdb holds only the in-frame ones, with some missing. The table records around 190,000 clones, around 80% of them present only once. This clone was recorded only once. The clonotype comes from a woman in her thirties or forties in good health and CMV-seronegative. The sequenced sample consisted of PBMCs.

The chain's CDR3 is CASSVGASGRETQYF. For the CDR3, the DNA is TGTGCCAGCAGCGTAGGGGCTAGCGGGAGAGAGACCCAGTACTTC. This rearrangement joins TRBV9 to TRBJ2-5, with 10 bases lining up with TRBD2. This CDR3 contains 15 residues. CDR1 is SGDLS and CDR2 is YYNGEE in the germline V gene. The V gene end was trimmed by 0 bases and the J gene end by 4 bases; junction bases not matched to a gene: 3.